Each of the 3 T cell receptor beta chains below was sequenced from the same sample in a study of patients and donors after allogeneic stem cell transplantation (dated by TCRdb to the early 2020s). Libraries were constructed by RT-PCR. For sequencing, a NextSeq 550 was employed. The raw public data were reprocessed by TCRdb itself: fastp quality trimming at Q25, MiXCR clonotype calling, in-frame beta chains only. Identical CDR3 proteins give one entry, which carries the most common genes and DNA. The sample records about a million distinct CDR3 sequences, more than 15% of which are singletons. The leading ten clones occupy roughly 6% of the sample. The sample comprised blood, either unsorted or a sorted T cell fraction (not recorded which). The receptors derive from a human donor who was either an allogeneic HSCT recipient or a stem cell or donor lymphocyte infusion donor (not recorded which). It is not recorded whose cells these are; they may come from a transplant donor.

The V gene is TRBV15, the J gene TRBJ2-7, with 7 positions matching TRBD2. Germline V gene data show CDR1 as LNHNV and CDR2 as YYDKDF (reference sequence). V dropped 1 base and J dropped 7; count of bases not matched to a gene: 7. This CDR3 is built from 14 residues. The CDR3 bases are TGTGCCACCAGCAGAGGCAGGACCGGGGGGGAGCAGTACTTC. Translation: CATSRGRTGGEQYF.

This clonotype came up many times. V is TRBV12-3 or TRBV12-4 and J is TRBJ1-5; 9 bases are a match to TRBD1. This CDR3 is built from 16 residues. The trim removed 3 bases at V and 0 bases at J, leaving 3 bases unmatched. The DNA for the CDR3 is TGTGCCAGCAGTTTTCGGGACAGGGCTAGCAATCAGCCCCAGCATTTT. Its protein product is CASSFRDRASNQPQHF.

This clonotype has only a few counts. The V and J genes are TRBV29-1 and TRBJ2-3; 9 nucleotides agree with TRBD2. This CDR3 region has 15 residues. The germline CDR1 and CDR2 sequences are SQVTM and ANQGSEA. Trimming removed 2 bases from V and 3 bases from J; junction bases left unmatched: 6. The CDR3 sequence is CSVERPSGVTDTQYF. The DNA for the CDR3 is TGCAGCGTTGAAAGGCCTAGCGGGGTGACAGATACGCAGTATTTT.